Following are 27 T cell receptor beta chains from one sample sequenced in a study of CD8+CD57+ T cells in acquired aplastic anemia. Profiles of TCR beta VDJ and CDR3 were generated from a genomic DNA template. Via MiXCR, TCRdb re-called the reads, giving one row per CDR3 protein. The data show fewer than 200,000 distinct CDR3 sequences, roughly 63% seen once. Sequenced material: sorted CD4+, CD8+, or CD8+CD57+ T cells (not recorded which) from PBMCs. These TCRs come from a human donor in good health.

This rearrangement joins TRBV20-1 to TRBJ2-1; 7 positions agree with TRBD2. The CDR3 length is 14 residues. Germline V CDR1 and CDR2: DFQATT, SNEGSKA (reference sequence). DNA for the CDR3: TGCAGCGCAAGTTGGCGGGGGTCCTACAATGAGCAGTTCTTC. Protein product: CSASWRGSYNEQFF.

There are a few counts of this clonotype. The rearrangement joins TRBV7-2 to TRBJ2-7; weak D call: TRBD2 (5 bases). The CDR3 has 15 residues. V shed 6 bases and J shed 0 bases, with 15 bases lying between them. Germline V gene data show CDR1 as SGHTA and CDR2 as FQGNSA. CDR3 DNA: TGTGCCAGCAGGTCCCATCCGGGGATCTCCTACGAGCAGTACTTC. Its translation: CASRSHPGISYEQYF.

At least ten counts were recorded for this clonotype. The chain carries TRBV20-1 and TRBJ2-1, with 12 bases fitting TRBD2. The CDR3 has 15 amino acids. V shed 5 bases, J shed 1 base, and the junction held 3 bases outside the gene matches. CDR1 is DFQATT, CDR2 SNEGSKA, per germline (reference sequence). The DNA of the CDR3 is TGCAGTGCTGCTAGCGGGAGGGCGTCCTACAATGAGCAGTTCTTC. This gives the protein CSAASGRASYNEQFF.

This clonotype showed up many times. The chain carries TRBV7-9 and TRBJ2-1; D remains ambiguous. Trimming shortened V by 1 base and J by 8 bases, and 9 bases separated the two germline ends. CDR3 length: 13 amino acids. Germline V CDR1 and CDR2: SEHNR, FQNEAQ (reference sequence). The CDR3 DNA reads as TGTGCCAGCAGCTTAGGAGTTGCCGATGAGCAGTTCTTC. Encoded protein: CASSLGVADEQFF. The full variable domain, in which reference TRBV7-9 and TRBJ2-1 provide the parts outside the CDR3, is DTGVSQNPRHKITKRGQNVTFRCDPISEHNRLYWYRQTLGQGPEFLTYFQNEAQLEKSRLLSDRFSAERPKGSFSTLEIQRTEQGDSAMYLCASSLGVADEQFFGPGTRLTVL.

The gene calls are TRBV9 and TRBJ1-1, with D possibly TRBD1 on 5 matching bases. The germline V gene has CDR1 SGDLS and CDR2 YYNGEE. The CDR3 length is 17 residues. Trimming left V 4 bases short and J 1 base short, with 20 bases between. The CDR3 is CASSLLIMGVWNTEAFF. As DNA, the CDR3 is TGTGCCAGCAGCCTACTAATTATGGGGGTATGGAACACTGAAGCTTTCTTT.

Comments on this clonotype: One junction end does not reproduce the germline sequence, and a read error may be involved. This chain connects TRBV5-5 to TRBJ2-1; D remains ambiguous. This CDR3 spans 11 amino acids. Germline V gene sequence: CDR1 SGHKS, CDR2 YYEKEE (reference sequence). CDR3 sequence reads: CASSLRHEQFF. Written as DNA, the CDR3 is TGCGCCAGCAGCTTGCGGCATGAGCAGTTCTTC. Drawing the rest from reference TRBV5-5 and TRBJ2-1, the complete variable domain is DAGVTQSPTHLIKTRGQQVTLRCSPISGHKSVSWYQQVLGQGPQFIFQYYEKEERGRGNFPDRFSARQFPNYSSELNVNALLLGDSALYLCASSLRHEQFFGPGTRLTVL.

Regarding this clonotype: At one end the junction does not follow the germline gene, possibly because of a read error. The chain combines TRBV7-7 with TRBJ2-5, with 8 bases identical to TRBD2. CDR3 length: 16 amino acids. Germline loops: CDR1 SSHAT, CDR2 FNYEAQ (reference sequence). Here the CDR3 DNA reads TGTGCTAGCAGCTACGGTCAGCGGGGGAACCAAGAGACCCAGTACTTC. Protein sequence: CASSYGQRGNQETQYF.

The chain uses TRBV2 and TRBJ2-3; D not certain. Germline V gene lookup returns CDR1 SNHLY and CDR2 FYNNEI. V was clipped by 8 bases and J by 3 bases, with 21 bases between them. The CDR3 has 16 amino acids. The CDR3 loop reads CASFLPVGICTDTQYF. CDR3 in DNA: TGTGCCAGCTTTCTTCCGGTGGGGATTTGTACAGATACGCAGTATTTT.

This clonotype has a handful of counts. A read error may account for a junction end that differs from germline. CDR3 DNA: TGCAGTGTTAGGGGGGCAGGATCGTGGACCCGGTACTTC. It is translated as CSVRGAGSWTRYF. The gene calls are TRBV20-1 and TRBJ2-5; D possibly uses TRBD1 or TRBD2 (6 bases each). From germline, CDR1 is DFQATT and CDR2 SNEGSKA (reference sequence). The CDR3 contains 13 residues.

The gene calls are TRBV19 and TRBJ1-2; 8 bases agree with TRBD1. The CDR3 runs 15 residues. J gave up 5 bases and V 7 bases, and 12 bases lay outside the gene matches. Germline values: CDR1 LNHDA, CDR2 SQIVND (reference sequence). CDR3 residues: CASNDRGQSPYGYTF. The CDR3 coding sequence is TGTGCCAGTAATGACAGGGGCCAATCCCCTTATGGCTACACCTTC.

On this clonotype: A much larger clone differs from this one at a single base, so this may be a read error. CDR3 sequence: CSARDTITSPKGGTQYF. The CDR3 DNA is TGCAGTGCTAGAGATACTATAACTAGCCCCAAGGGAGGTACGCAGTATTTT. The gene calls are TRBV20-1 and TRBJ2-3, with D possibly being TRBD2 (6 bases). Trimming removed 0 bases at V and 8 bases at J, with 24 bases between. The germline V gene encodes CDR1 DFQATT and CDR2 SNEGSKA (reference sequence). This CDR3 is 17 amino acids long.

This rearrangement joins TRBV20-1 to TRBJ1-2; the D gene is possibly TRBD1 (6 bases). The germline V gene encodes CDR1 DFQATT and CDR2 SNEGSKA (reference sequence). V was trimmed by 5 bases and J by 4 bases, leaving 20 bases between them. The CDR3 totals 15 residues. CDR3 nucleotide sequence: TGCAGTGCTGGGAAGGGGGGGAGAGGGGCCTATGGCTACACCTTC. Amino acid sequence: CSAGKGGRGAYGYTF.

V usage is TRBV15 and J usage is TRBJ2-5, with D perhaps TRBD1 (5 bases). Trimming removed 0 bases at V and 5 bases at J, with 19 bases between. There are 17 residues in the CDR3. The germline gives CDR1 LNHNV, CDR2 YYDKDF (reference sequence). This CDR3 reads CATSRDQAGSVWETQYF. The CDR3 coding sequence is TGTGCCACCAGCAGAGATCAAGCAGGGTCGGTTTGGGAGACCCAGTACTTC.

In its sample, this clonotype was seen many times. The chain recombines TRBV29-1 with TRBJ2-7, with TRBD2 matching 9 bases. CDR1 is SQVTM and CDR2 is ANQGSEA in the germline V gene. This CDR3 is built from 12 residues. V was clipped by 7 bases and J by 5 bases; unmatched bases: 6. The CDR3 DNA follows: TGCAGCGCGGCCGGGACTAGCAACGAGCAGTACTTC. Amino acid sequence: CSAAGTSNEQYF.

This chain joins TRBV7-6 and TRBJ2-7; 11 nucleotides agree with TRBD1. The junction had 9 bases not matched to a gene; V was cut back by 5 bases and J by 6 bases. The CDR3 runs to 15 residues. CDR1 is SGHVS, CDR2 FNYEAQ, per germline. CDR3 residues: CASSPTGTGGGEQYF. Written as DNA, the CDR3 is TGTGCCAGCAGCCCAACCGGGACAGGGGGGGGCGAGCAGTACTTC.

CDR3 amino acids: CASSLRGRDGYTF. The DNA for the CDR3 is TGTGCCAGCAGTCTCAGGGGGCGCGATGGCTACACCTTC. This chain links TRBV12-3 or TRBV12-4 with TRBJ1-2, with 8 bases fitting TRBD1. The CDR3 runs 13 residues. The V and J ends lost 5 bases and 6 bases, in that order; junction bases with no gene match: 5.

The chain joins TRBV20-1 to TRBJ1-2; 7 positions agree with TRBD1. The V gene end was trimmed by 3 bases and the J gene end by 3 bases; junction bases not matched to a gene: 1. The CDR3 runs to 12 residues. Germline V lookup: CDR1 DFQATT, CDR2 SNEGSKA (reference sequence). CDR3 DNA: TGCAGTGCTAGGGACAGGTACTATGGCTACACCTTC. The encoded protein is CSARDRYYGYTF.

The V gene is TRBV24-1, the J gene TRBJ2-7, with unresolved D. The CDR3 totals 12 residues. Germline V gives CDR1 KGHDR, CDR2 SFDVKD. Trimming removed 1 base at V and 6 bases at J, with 6 bases between. CDR3: CATSDLGIEQYF. The CDR3 DNA follows: TGTGCCACCAGTGATTTAGGGATCGAGCAGTACTTC.

The chain carries TRBV5-1 and TRBJ2-2; D is perhaps TRBD2 (6 bases). Trimming shortened V by 0 bases and J by 1 base, and 10 bases separated the two germline ends. Germline lookup yields CDR1 SGHRS and CDR2 YFSETQ. This CDR3 spans 16 amino acids. CDR3 sequence: CASSLEGGENTGELFF. The CDR3 bases are TGCGCCAGCAGCTTGGAAGGAGGGGAGAACACCGGGGAGCTGTTTTTT.

This clonotype appeared a single time. This chain connects TRBV24-1 to TRBJ2-2, with 13 bases fitting TRBD2. The CDR3 is made up of 18 amino acids. V shed 4 bases, J shed 1 base, and the junction held 5 bases outside the gene matches. The germline V gene has CDR1 KGHDR and CDR2 SFDVKD. For the CDR3, the DNA is TGTGCCACCAGTGACTCTGGACTAGCGGGGGTGAACACCGGGGAGCTGTTTTTT. As protein: CATSDSGLAGVNTGELFF.

The gene calls are TRBV10-1 and TRBJ2-1; D possibly uses TRBD1 or TRBD2 (5 bases each). V was cut by 2 bases and J by 3 bases, with 11 bases left in between. The CDR3 loop spans 15 amino acids. Germline V gene lookup returns CDR1 WNHNN and CDR2 SYGVQD (reference sequence). The CDR3 reads CASSEAGSDYNEQFF. The DNA of the CDR3 is TGCGCCAGCAGTGAGGCAGGGAGTGACTACAATGAGCAGTTCTTC.

The J gene is TRBJ2-5, the V gene TRBV20-1; 8 nucleotides line up with TRBD2. The CDR3 extends over 14 amino acids. Germline values: CDR1 DFQATT, CDR2 SNEGSKA (reference sequence). Trimming at V came to 5 bases and at J to 3 bases, leaving 8 bases not matched to a gene. CDR3 in DNA: TGCAGTGCTGACGCGAGCGGGAGAAAAGAGACCCAGTACTTC. This encodes CSADASGRKETQYF.

The DNA for the CDR3 is TGTGCCACCAGTGACAGGTACAAGGGGACCCAGTACTTC. It is translated as CATSDRYKGTQYF. This rearrangement joins TRBV24-1 to TRBJ2-5, with D uncertain. The CDR3 is 13 amino acids. V lost 4 bases to trimming and J lost 7 bases, with 12 bases between them. CDR1 is KGHDR, CDR2 SFDVKD, per germline.

The chain links TRBV20-1 to TRBJ2-7; D may be TRBD1 or TRBD2 (5 bases each). CDR3 length equals 15 residues. The V and J ends lost 2 bases and 0 bases respectively, with 14 bases between them. Germline CDR1 is DFQATT and CDR2 is SNEGSKA (reference sequence). CDR3 nucleotides: TGCAGTGCTAGACTTCCCGGGACGTCCTCCTACGAGCAGTACTTC. It specifies CSARLPGTSSYEQYF.

The chain couples TRBV29-1 to TRBJ1-1, with D hard to call. This CDR3 has 14 amino acids. V gave up 6 bases and J gave up 0 bases, with 14 bases separating them. Germline loops: CDR1 SQVTM, CDR2 ANQGSEA. The CDR3 DNA sequence: TGCAGCGTGTGGGATGCCCCAATGAACACTGAAGCTTTCTTT. It codes for CSVWDAPMNTEAFF.

Ten or more counts support this clonotype. The chain recombines TRBV4-1 with TRBJ2-5; 12 nucleotides match TRBD2. CDR1 and CDR2 (germline): MGHRA, YSYEKL. Trimming at V came to 2 bases and at J to 5 bases, leaving 6 bases not matched to a gene. There are 16 residues in the CDR3. The CDR3 region is CASSQSTSGRGETQYF. The DNA of the CDR3 is TGCGCCAGCAGCCAATCGACTAGCGGGAGAGGGGAGACCCAGTACTTC.

This rearrangement joins TRBV11-2 to TRBJ2-7; 9 bases agree with TRBD2. The CDR3 is made up of 15 amino acids. Per germline, CDR1 SGHAT and CDR2 FQNNGV. V dropped 4 bases and J dropped 7; count of bases not matched to a gene: 11. CDR3 protein: CASSSTSGRLWEQYF. The DNA of the CDR3 is TGTGCCAGCAGCTCAACTAGCGGGCGATTGTGGGAGCAGTACTTC.